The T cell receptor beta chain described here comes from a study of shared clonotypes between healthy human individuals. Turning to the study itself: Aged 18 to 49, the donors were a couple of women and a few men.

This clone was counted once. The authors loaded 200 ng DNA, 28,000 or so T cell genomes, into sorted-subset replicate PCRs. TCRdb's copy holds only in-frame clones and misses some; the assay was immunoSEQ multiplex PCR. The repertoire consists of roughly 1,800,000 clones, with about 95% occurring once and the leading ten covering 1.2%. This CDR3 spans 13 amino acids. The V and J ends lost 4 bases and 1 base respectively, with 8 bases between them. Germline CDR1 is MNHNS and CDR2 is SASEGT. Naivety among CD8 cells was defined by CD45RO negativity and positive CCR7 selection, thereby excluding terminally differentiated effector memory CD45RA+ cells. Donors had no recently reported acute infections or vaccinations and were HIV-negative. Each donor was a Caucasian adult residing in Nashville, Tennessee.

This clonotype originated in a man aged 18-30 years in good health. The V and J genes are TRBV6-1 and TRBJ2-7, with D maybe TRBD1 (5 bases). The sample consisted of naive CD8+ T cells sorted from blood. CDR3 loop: CASSGSGSYEQYF. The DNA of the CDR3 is TGTGCCAGCAGTGGATCAGGGTCCTACGAGCAGTACTTC.